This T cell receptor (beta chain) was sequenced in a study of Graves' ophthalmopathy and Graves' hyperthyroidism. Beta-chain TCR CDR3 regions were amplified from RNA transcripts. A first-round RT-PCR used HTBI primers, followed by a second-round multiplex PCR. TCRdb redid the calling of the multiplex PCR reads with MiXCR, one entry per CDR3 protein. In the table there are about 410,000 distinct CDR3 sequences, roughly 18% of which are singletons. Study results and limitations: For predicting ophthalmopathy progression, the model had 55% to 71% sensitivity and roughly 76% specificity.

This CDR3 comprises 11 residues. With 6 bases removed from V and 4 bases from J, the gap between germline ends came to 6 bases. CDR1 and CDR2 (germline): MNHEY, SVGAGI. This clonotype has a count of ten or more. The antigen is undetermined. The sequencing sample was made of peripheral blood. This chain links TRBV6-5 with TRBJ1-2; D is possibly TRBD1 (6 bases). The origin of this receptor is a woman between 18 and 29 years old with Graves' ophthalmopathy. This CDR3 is CASRQGYGYTF. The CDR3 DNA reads TGTGCCAGCAGACAGGGCTATGGCTACACCTTC.